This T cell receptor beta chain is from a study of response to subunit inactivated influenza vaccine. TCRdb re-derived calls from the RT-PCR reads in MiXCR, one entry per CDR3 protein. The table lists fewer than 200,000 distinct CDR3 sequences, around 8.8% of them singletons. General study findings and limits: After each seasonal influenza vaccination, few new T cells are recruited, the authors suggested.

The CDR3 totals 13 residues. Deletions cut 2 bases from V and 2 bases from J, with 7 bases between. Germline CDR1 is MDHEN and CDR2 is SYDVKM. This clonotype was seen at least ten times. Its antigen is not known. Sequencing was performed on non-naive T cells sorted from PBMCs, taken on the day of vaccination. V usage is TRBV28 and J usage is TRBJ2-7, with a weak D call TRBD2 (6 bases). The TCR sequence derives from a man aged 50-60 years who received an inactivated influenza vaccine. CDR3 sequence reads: CASSLPSAYEQYF. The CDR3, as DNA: TGTGCCAGCAGTTTACCTAGCGCCTACGAGCAGTACTTC. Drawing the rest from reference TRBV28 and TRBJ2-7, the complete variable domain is DVKVTQSSRYLVKRTGEKVFLECVQDMDHENMFWYRQDPGLGLRLIYFSYDVKMKEKGDIPEGYSVSREKKERFSLILESASTNQTSMYLCASSLPSAYEQYFGPGTRLTVT.